The next 4 T cell receptor beta chains were all read from a single sample in a study of blood T cell repertoires in COVID-19. Measured with immunoSEQ multiplex PCR; TCRdb has only the in-frame clones, and not every one. The sample records about 85,000 clones, approximately 86% being singletons. What was sequenced was peripheral blood. Receptors were obtained from a woman aged 80 or older with acute or convalescent COVID-19.

V gene TRBV3-1 (or the pseudogene TRBV3-2) combines with J gene TRBJ1-2; 12 nucleotides match TRBD1. Trimming cost V 4 bases and J 4 bases; bases outside gene matches: 7. CDR1 is LGHDT, CDR2 YNNKEL, per germline (reference sequence). This CDR3 is built from 16 residues. CDR3 coding DNA: TGTGCCAGCAGCCTAGGGACAGGGGGCACCTTCTATGGCTACACCTTC. Amino acid sequence: CASSLGTGGTFYGYTF.

V and J are TRBV21-1 and TRBJ2-7; TRBD1 is the table's D call and was not checked against the DNA. TRBV21-1 is recorded as a pseudogene. The CDR3 has 13 amino acids. CDR3 coding DNA: TGTGCCAGCAGCAACCCAGGGCCGTACGAGCAGTACTTC. It is translated as CASSNPGPYEQYF.

This clone was seen only a few times. The rearrangement uses TRBV19 and TRBJ2-3; 9 nucleotides match TRBD2. V dropped 7 bases and J dropped 1; count of bases not matched to a gene: 9. The CDR3 spans 16 residues. Germline values: CDR1 LNHDA, CDR2 SQIVND (reference sequence). CDR3 sequence: CASNLGASGGTDTQYF. CDR3 bases: TGTGCCAGTAACCTAGGGGCTAGCGGGGGCACAGATACGCAGTATTTT. Complete variable domain (other parts from reference TRBV19 and TRBJ2-3): DGGITQSPKYLFRKEGQNVTLSCEQNLNHDAMYWYRQDPGQGLRLIYYSQIVNDFQKGDIAEGYSVSREKKESFPLTVTSAQKNPTAFYLCASNLGASGGTDTQYFGPGTRLTVL.

CDR3 sequence reads: CASTWAGGEAFF. The CDR3 nucleotides are TGTGCCAGCACCTGGGCAGGGGGTGAAGCTTTCTTT. The chain is built from TRBV3-1 (or the pseudogene TRBV3-2) and TRBJ1-1; 7 nucleotides agree with TRBD1. Germline CDR1 LGHDT, CDR2 YNNKEL (reference sequence). Trimming took 7 bases from V and 7 from J; bases not matched to a gene: 6. The CDR3 is made up of 12 amino acids.